This entry features one TCR beta chain sequence. The data stem from a study of cytomegalovirus exposure and HLA in healthy donors. Between the trimmed V and J ends, which lost 6 bases and 5 bases, there was a span of 7 bases. Germline V gives CDR1 MNHEY, CDR2 SVGAGI. The CDR3 totals 11 residues. Both 60 Vbeta primers and 13 Jbeta primers went into the PCR. Generated by immunoSEQ multiplex PCR, the TCRdb table keeps only in-frame clones and is missing some. The top ten clones hold under 5% of a sample with about 130,000 clones, roughly 70% of them seen once. J is TRBJ2-5 and V is TRBV6-5; D remains ambiguous. This TCR derives from a man aged 40-50 years in good health and CMV-seropositive. The sequencing sample was made of PBMCs. Here the CDR3 reads CASSELETQYF. The CDR3 DNA is TGTGCCAGCAGCGAGTTGGAGACCCAGTACTTC.